This TCR beta chain was sequenced for a study of shared clonotypes between healthy human individuals. Germline CDR1 is MNHNY and CDR2 is SVGAGI (reference sequence). There are 14 residues in the CDR3. The germline V and J ends were trimmed by 2 bases and 2 bases, with 8 bases remaining between them. Sequencing was performed with immunoSEQ multiplex PCR; in TCRdb, only in-frame clones are kept and a portion is missing. The profile shows about 690,000 clones, 90% of them singletons. This clone was seen only once. This chain joins TRBV6-6 and TRBJ2-3; perhaps TRBD2 as D (5 bases). The origin of this receptor is a man between 18 and 35 years old in good health. Some clones in this sample may be carry-over from other donors' samples. The sequenced sample was memory CD8+ T cells from PBMCs. Indicated subset: CD45RO+ cells pooled with CCR7-negative TemRA cells. CDR3: CASSYVGDTDTQYF. DNA of the CDR3: TGTGCCAGCAGTTACGTCGGGGACACAGATACGCAGTATTTT.